The clone carrying this TCR beta chain was counted only a few times. Antigen: not known. This CDR3 comprises 17 residues. The V segment lost 4 bases and the J segment 6 bases; nucleotides outside the gene matches: 15. CDR1 is SGHKS, CDR2 YYEKEE, per germline (reference sequence). These data belong to a study of response to subunit inactivated influenza vaccine. Study results and caveats: After each seasonal influenza vaccination, few new T cells are recruited, the authors suggested.

TCRdb independently ran MiXCR on the RT-PCR reads; one entry per CDR3 protein. The repertoire includes 450,000 to 500,000 distinct CDR3 sequences, approximately 10% of them detected once, and about an eighth sits in the top ten. Sequencing used PBMCs from blood, obtained more than 35 days after vaccination. The J gene is TRBJ2-2, the V gene TRBV5-5, with 7 bases fitting TRBD1. The clonotype comes from a man aged 50 to 60 who received an inactivated influenza vaccine. The CDR3 here is CASSRQGTVLLPGELFF. The CDR3 nucleotides read TGTGCCAGCAGCCGCCAGGGGACAGTGTTACTCCCCGGGGAGCTGTTTTTT. Combining the CDR3 with reference TRBV5-5 and TRBJ2-2 gives the whole variable domain DAGVTQSPTHLIKTRGQQVTLRCSPISGHKSVSWYQQVLGQGPQFIFQYYEKEERGRGNFPDRFSARQFPNYSSELNVNALLLGDSALYLCASSRQGTVLLPGELFFGEGSRLTVL.